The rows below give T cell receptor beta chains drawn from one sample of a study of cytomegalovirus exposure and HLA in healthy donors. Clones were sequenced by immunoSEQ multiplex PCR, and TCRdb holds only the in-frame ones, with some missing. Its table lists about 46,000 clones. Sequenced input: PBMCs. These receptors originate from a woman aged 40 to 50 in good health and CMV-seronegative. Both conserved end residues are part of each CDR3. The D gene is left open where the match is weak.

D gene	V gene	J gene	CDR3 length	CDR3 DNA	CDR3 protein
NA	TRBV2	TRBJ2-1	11	TGTGCCAGGTCGTCGGTCAATGAGCAGTTCTTC	CARSSVNEQFF
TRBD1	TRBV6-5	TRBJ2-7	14	TGTGCCAGCACGAGGGACAGTCCCTCCTACGAGCAGTACTTC	CASTRDSPSYEQYF
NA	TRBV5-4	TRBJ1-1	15	TGTGCCAGCAGCTCCGGCGGATTCATGAACACTGAAGCTTTCTTT	CASSSGGFMNTEAFF
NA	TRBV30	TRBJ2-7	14	TGTGCCTGGAGTGTATACAGGGAAGCCTACGAGCAGTACTTC	CAWSVYREAYEQYF
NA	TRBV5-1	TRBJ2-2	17	TGCGCCAGCACGGGGTACAACCCCTTACCGAACACCGGGGAGCTGTTTTTT	CASTGYNPLPNTGELFF
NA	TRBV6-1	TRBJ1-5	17	TGTGCCAGCGGTGTATACAGGCCGGCATCCTACAATCAGCCCCAGCATTTT	CASGVYRPASYNQPQHF
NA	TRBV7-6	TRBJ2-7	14	TGTGCCAGCAGCTTAGAGCGAGTCTCCTACGAGCAGTACTTC	CASSLERVSYEQYF
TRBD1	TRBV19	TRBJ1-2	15	TGTGCCAGTAGTACCGACAGGGACTCTAACTATGGCTACACCTTC	CASSTDRDSNYGYTF
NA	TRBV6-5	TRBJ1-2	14	TGTGCCAGCAGTTACCTCGACAGGCGGTATGGCTACACCTTC	CASSYLDRRYGYTF
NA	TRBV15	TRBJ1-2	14	TGTGCCACCAGCAGAGATCGGGGTAGCTATGGCTACACCTTC	CATSRDRGSYGYTF
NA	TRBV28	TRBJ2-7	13	TGTGCCAGCAGCATGACAGAATCCTACGAGCAGTACTTC	CASSMTESYEQYF
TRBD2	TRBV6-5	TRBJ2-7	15	TGTGCCAGCAGTTTGACTAGCGGGAAATTCTACGAGCAGTACTTC	CASSLTSGKFYEQYF
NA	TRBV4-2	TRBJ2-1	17	TGTGCCAGCAGCCGAACCTATACTAGCCCCTTCTACAATGAGCAGTTCTTC	CASSRTYTSPFYNEQFF